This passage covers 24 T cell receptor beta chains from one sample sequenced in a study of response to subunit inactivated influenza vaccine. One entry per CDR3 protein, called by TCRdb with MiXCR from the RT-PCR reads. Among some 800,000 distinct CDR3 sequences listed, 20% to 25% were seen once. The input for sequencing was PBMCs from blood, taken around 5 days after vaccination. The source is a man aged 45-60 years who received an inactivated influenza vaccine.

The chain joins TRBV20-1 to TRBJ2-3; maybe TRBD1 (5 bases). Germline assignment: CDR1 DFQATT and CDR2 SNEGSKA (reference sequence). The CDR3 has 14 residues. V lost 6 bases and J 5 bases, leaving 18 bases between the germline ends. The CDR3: CSATDLQGLDTQYF. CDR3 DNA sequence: TGCAGTGCCACCGACTTGCAGGGTTTAGATACGCAGTATTTT.

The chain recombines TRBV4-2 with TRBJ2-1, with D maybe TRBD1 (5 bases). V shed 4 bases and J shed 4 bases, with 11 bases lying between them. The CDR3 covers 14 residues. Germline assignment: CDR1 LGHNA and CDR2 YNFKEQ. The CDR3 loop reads CASSPYRTYNEQFF. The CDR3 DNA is TGTGCCAGCAGCCCCTACAGGACATACAATGAGCAGTTCTTC.

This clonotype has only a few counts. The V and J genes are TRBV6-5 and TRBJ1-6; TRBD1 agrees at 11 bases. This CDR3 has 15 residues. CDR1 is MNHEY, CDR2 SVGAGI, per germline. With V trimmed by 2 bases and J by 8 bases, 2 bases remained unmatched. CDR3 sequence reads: CASSYMGQGDSPLHF. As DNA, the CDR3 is TGTGCCAGCAGTTACATGGGACAGGGGGATTCACCCCTCCACTTT.

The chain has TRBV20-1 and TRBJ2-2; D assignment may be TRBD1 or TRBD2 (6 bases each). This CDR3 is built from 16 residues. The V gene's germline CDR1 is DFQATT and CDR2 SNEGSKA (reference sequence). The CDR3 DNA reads TGCGCTGCCAGGGATCGTGGACAGCGGGTAGGGGGGGAGCTGTTTTTT. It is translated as CAARDRGQRVGGELFF.

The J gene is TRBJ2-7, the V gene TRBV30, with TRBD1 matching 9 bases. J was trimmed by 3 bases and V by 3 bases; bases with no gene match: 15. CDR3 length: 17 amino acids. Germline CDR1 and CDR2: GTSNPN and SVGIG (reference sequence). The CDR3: CAWRTTYPGQGNYEQYF. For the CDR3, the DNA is TGTGCCTGGAGAACAACATATCCGGGACAGGGTAACTACGAGCAGTACTTC.

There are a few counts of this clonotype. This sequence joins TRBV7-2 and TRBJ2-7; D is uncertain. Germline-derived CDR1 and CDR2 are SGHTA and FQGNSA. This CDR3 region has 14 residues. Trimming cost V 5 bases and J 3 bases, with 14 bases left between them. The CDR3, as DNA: TGTGCCAGCAGCCCGAACATGGGCGGCTACGAGCAGTACTTC. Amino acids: CASSPNMGGYEQYF.

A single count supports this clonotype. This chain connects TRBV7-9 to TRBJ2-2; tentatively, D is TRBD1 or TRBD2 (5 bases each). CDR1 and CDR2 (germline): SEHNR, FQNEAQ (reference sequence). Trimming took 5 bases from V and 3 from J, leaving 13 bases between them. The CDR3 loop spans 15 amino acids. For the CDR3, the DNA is TGTGCCAGCAGCCCCCACCCGGGGCACACCGGGGAGCTGTTTTTT. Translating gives CASSPHPGHTGELFF.

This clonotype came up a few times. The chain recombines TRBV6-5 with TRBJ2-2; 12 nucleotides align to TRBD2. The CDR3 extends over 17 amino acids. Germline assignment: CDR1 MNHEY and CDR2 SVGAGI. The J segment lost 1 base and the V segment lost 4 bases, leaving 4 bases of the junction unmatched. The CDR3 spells CASSLGGLAGNTGELFF. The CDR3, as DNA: TGTGCCAGCAGTTTGGGGGGACTAGCGGGGAACACCGGGGAGCTGTTTTTT.

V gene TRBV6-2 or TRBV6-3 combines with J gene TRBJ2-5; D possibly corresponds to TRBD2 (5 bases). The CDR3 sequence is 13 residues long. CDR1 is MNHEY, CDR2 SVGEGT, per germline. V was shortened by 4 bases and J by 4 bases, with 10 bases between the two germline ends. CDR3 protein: CASSSGNVETQYF. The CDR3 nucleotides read TGTGCCAGCAGTTCCGGGAATGTAGAGACCCAGTACTTC.

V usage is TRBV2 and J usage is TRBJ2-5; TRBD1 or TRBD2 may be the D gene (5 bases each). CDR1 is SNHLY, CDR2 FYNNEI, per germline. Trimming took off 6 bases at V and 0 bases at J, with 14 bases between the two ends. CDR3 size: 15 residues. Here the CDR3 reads CASSHRSGYQETQYF. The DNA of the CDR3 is TGTGCCAGCAGCCACAGGTCGGGGTACCAAGAGACCCAGTACTTC.

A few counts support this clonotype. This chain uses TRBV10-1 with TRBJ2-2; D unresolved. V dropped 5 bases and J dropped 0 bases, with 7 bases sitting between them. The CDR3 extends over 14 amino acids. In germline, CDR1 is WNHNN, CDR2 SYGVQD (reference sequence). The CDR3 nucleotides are TGCGCCAGCAGTATCACAGCGAACACCGGGGAGCTGTTTTTT. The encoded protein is CASSITANTGELFF.

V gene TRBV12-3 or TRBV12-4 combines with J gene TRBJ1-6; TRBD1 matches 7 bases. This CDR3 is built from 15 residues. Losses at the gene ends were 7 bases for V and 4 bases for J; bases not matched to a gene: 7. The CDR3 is CASKQGSPYNSPLHF. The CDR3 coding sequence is TGTGCCAGCAAACAGGGGAGCCCGTATAATTCACCCCTCCACTTT.

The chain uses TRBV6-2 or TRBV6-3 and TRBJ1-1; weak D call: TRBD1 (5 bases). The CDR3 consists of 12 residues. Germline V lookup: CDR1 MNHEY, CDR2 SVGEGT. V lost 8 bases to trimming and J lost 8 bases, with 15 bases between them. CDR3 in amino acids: CASSTGRREAFF. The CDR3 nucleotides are TGTGCCAGCTCTACGGGGCGGAGGGAAGCTTTCTTT.

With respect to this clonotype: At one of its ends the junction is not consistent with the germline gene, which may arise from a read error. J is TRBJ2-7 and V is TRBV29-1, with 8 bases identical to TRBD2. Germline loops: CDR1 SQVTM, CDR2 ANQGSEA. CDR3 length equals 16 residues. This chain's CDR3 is CSIEQGLVGVPYEQYF. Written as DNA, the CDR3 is TGCAGCATTGAGCAGGGACTAGTGGGAGTCCCCTACGAGCAGTACTTC.

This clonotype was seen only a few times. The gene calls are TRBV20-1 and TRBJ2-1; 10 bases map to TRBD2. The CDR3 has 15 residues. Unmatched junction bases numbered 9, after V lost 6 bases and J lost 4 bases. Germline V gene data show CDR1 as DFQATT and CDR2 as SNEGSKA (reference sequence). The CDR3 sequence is CSATTGTSVYNEQFF. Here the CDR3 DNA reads TGCAGTGCGACCACCGGGACTAGCGTATACAATGAGCAGTTCTTC.

The CDR3 region is CASSLMWDGRQETQYF. CDR3 DNA sequence: TGTGCCAGCAGCTTAATGTGGGACGGACGACAAGAGACCCAGTACTTC. This rearrangement joins TRBV7-9 to TRBJ2-5, with D tentatively TRBD1 or TRBD2 (5 bases each). V lost 2 bases and J 2 bases, leaving 15 bases between the germline ends. CDR3 size: 16 residues. CDR1 is SEHNR and CDR2 is FQNEAQ in the germline V gene (reference sequence). Looking up the rest from reference TRBV7-9 and TRBJ2-5 gives the full variable domain: DTGVSQNPRHKITKRGQNVTFRCDPISEHNRLYWYRQTLGQGPEFLTYFQNEAQLEKSRLLSDRFSAERPKGSFSTLEIQRTEQGDSAMYLCASSLMWDGRQETQYFGPGTRLLVL.

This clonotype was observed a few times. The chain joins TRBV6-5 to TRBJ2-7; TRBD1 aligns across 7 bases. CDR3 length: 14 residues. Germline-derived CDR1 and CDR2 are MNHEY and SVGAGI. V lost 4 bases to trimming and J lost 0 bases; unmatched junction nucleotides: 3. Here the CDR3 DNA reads TGTGCCAGCAGTTCCCGGGACAGCTCCTACGAGCAGTACTTC. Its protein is CASSSRDSSYEQYF.

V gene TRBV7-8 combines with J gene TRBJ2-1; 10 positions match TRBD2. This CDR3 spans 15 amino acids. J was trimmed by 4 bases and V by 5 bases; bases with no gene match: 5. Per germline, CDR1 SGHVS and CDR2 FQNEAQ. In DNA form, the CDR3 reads TGTGCCAGCAGCCCAGCTAGCGGGGGATACAATGAGCAGTTCTTC. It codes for CASSPASGGYNEQFF.

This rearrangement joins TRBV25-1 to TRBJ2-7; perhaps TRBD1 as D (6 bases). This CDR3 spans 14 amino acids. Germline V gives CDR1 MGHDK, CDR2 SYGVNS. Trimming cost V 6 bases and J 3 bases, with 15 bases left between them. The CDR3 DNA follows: TGTGCCAGCAGAAGTCCCGGACAGATCTACGAGCAGTACTTC. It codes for CASRSPGQIYEQYF.

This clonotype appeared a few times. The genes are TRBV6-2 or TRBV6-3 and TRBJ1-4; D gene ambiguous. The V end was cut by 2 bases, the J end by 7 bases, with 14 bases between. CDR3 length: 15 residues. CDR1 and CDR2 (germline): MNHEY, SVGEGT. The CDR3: CASSYGRTSLEKLFF. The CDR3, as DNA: TGTGCCAGCAGTTACGGGCGAACCAGTCTTGAAAAACTGTTTTTT.

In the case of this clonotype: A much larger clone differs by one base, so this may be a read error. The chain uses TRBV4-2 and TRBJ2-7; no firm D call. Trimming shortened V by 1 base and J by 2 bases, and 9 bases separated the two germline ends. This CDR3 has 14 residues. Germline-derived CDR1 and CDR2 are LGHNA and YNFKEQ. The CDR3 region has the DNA TGTGCCAGCAGCCAAGTGGGGTCCACCTACGAGCAGTACTTC. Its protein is CASSQVGSTYEQYF.

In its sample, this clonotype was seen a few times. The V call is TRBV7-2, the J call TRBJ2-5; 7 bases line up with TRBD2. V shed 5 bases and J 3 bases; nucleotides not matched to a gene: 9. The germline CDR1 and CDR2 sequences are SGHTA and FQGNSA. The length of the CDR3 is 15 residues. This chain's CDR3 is CASSLPSGTKETQYF. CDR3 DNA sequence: TGTGCCAGCAGCCTACCTAGCGGAACTAAAGAGACCCAGTACTTC.

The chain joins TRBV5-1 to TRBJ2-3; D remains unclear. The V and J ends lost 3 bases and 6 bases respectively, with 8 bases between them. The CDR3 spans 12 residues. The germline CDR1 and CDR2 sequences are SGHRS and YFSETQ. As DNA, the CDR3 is TGCGCCAGCAGCTCGGCGTGGGATACGCAGTATTTT. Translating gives CASSSAWDTQYF. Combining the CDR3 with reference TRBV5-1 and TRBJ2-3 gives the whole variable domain KAGVTQTPRYLIKTRGQQVTLSCSPISGHRSVSWYQQTPGQGLQFLFEYFSETQRNKGNFPGRFSGRQFSNSRSEMNVSTLELGDSALYLCASSSAWDTQYFGPGTRLTVL.

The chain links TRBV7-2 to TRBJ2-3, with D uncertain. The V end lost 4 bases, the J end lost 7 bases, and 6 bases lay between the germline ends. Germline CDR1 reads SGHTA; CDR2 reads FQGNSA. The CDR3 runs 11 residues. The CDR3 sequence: CASSSAYTQYF. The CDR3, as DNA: TGTGCCAGCAGCTCTGCGTATACGCAGTATTTT.